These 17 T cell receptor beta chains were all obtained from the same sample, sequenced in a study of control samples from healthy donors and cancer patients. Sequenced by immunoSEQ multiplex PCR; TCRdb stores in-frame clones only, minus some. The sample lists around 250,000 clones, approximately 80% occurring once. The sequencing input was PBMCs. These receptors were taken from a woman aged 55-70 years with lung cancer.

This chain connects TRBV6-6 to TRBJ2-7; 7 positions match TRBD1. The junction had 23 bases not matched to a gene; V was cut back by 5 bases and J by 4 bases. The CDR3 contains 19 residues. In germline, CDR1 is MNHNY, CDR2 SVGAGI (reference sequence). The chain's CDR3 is CASSHIGQATRARVYEQYF. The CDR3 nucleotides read TGTGCCAGCAGTCACATAGGACAGGCAACGAGGGCGCGGGTATACGAGCAGTACTTC.

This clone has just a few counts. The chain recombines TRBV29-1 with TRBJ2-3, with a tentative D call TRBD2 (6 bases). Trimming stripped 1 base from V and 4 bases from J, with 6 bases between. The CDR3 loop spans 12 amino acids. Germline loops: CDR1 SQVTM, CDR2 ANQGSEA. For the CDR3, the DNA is TGCAGCGTTGAAGGGGGGGCAGATACGCAGTATTTT. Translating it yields CSVEGGADTQYF.

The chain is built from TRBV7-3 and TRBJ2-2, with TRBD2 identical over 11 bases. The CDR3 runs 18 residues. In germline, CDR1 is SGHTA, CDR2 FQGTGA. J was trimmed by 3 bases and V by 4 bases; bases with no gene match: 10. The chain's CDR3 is CASSSRGTSGGYTGELFF. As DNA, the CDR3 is TGTGCCAGCAGCTCTCGGGGGACTAGCGGAGGTTACACCGGGGAGCTGTTTTTT. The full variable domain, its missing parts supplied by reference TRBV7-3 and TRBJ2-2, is GAGVSQTPSNKVTEKGKYVELRCDPISGHTALYWYRQSLGQGPEFLIYFQGTGAADDSGLPNDRFFAVRPEGSVSTLKIQRTERGDSAVYLCASSSRGTSGGYTGELFFGEGSRLTVL.

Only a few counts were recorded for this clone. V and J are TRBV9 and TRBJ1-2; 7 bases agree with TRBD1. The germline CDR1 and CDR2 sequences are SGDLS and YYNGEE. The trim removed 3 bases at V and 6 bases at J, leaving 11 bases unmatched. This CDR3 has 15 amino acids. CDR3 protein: CASSAGDSLTNGYTF. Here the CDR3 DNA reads TGTGCCAGCAGCGCGGGGGACAGCCTCACGAATGGCTACACCTTC.

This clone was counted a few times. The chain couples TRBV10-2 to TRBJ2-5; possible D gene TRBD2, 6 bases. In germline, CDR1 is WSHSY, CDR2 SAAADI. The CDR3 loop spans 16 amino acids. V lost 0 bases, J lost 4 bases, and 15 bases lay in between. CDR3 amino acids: CASSESSWFGGETQYF. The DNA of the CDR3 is TGCGCCAGCAGTGAGTCGAGTTGGTTCGGGGGAGAGACCCAGTACTTC.

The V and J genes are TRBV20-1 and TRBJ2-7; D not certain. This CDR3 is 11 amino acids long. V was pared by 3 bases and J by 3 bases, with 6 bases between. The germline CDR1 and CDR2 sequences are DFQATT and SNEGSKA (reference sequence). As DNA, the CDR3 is TGCAGTGCTAGTTCCCTCTACGAGCAGTACTTC. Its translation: CSASSLYEQYF.

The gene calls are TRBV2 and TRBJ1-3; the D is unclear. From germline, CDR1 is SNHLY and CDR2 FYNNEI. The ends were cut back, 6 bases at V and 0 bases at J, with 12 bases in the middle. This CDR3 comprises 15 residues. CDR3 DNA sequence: TGTGCCAGCAGAGTAGACACCGTCTCTGGAAACACCATATATTTT. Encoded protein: CASRVDTVSGNTIYF.

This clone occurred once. CDR3 amino acids: CASATAGYLETQYF. The CDR3 DNA sequence: TGTGCCAGCGCGACCGCCGGGTACTTGGAGACCCAGTACTTC. The rearrangement uses TRBV27 and TRBJ2-5; D ambiguous. This CDR3 contains 14 residues. The germline CDR1 and CDR2 sequences are MNHEY and SMNVEV (reference sequence). V was cut by 8 bases and J by 5 bases, with 18 bases left in between.

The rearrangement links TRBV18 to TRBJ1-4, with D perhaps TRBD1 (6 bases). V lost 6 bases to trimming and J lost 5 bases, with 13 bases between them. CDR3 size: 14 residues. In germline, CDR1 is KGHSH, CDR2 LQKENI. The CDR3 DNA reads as TGTGCCAGCTCGCGACAGGAGATAAATGAAAAACTGTTTTTT. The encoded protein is CASSRQEINEKLFF.

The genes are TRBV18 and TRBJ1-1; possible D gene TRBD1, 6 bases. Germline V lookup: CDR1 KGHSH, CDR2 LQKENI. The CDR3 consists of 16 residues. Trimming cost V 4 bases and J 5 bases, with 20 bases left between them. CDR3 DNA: TGTGCCAGCTCACTCGACAGGACCAATGAATGGACTGAAGCTTTCTTT. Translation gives CASSLDRTNEWTEAFF.

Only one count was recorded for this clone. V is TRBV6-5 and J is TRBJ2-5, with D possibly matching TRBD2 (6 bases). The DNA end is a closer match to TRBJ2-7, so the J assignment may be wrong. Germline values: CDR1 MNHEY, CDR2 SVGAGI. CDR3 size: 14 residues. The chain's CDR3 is CASSYNLASYEQYF. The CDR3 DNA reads TGTGCCAGCAGTTACAATCTAGCGTCCTACGAGCAGTACTTC.

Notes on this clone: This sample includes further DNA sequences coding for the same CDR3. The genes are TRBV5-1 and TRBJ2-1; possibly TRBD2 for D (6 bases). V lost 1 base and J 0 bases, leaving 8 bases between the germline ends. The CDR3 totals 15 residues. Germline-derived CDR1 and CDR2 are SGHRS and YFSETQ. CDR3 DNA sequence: TGCGCCAGCAGCTTGTCCGGGAGCTCCTACAATGAGCAGTTCTTC. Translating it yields CASSLSGSSYNEQFF.

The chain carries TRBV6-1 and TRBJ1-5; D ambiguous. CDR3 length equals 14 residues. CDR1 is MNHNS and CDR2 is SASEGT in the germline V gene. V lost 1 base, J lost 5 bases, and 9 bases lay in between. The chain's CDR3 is CASSEVRADQPQHF. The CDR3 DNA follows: TGTGCCAGCAGTGAAGTCCGGGCCGATCAGCCCCAGCATTTT.

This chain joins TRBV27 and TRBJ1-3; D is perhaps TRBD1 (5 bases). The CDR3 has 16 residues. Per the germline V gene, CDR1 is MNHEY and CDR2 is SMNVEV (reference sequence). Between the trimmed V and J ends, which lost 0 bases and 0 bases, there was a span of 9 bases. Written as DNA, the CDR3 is TGTGCCAGCAGTTTATCGGGACCTCCCTCTGGAAACACCATATATTTT. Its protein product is CASSLSGPPSGNTIYF.

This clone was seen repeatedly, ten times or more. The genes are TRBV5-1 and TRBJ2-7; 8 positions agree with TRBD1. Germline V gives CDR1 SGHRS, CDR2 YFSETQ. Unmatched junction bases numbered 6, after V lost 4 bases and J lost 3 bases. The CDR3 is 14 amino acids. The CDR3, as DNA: TGCGCCAGCAGCCTGGGACAGGACATCTACGAGCAGTACTTC. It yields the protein CASSLGQDIYEQYF.

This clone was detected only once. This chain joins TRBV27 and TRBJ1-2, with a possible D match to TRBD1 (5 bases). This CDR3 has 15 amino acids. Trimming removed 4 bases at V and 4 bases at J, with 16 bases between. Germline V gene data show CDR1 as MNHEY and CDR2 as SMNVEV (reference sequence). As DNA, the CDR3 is TGTGCCAGCAGTTCCTTATCAGGGAAGGGCTATGGCTACACCTTC. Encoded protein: CASSSLSGKGYGYTF.

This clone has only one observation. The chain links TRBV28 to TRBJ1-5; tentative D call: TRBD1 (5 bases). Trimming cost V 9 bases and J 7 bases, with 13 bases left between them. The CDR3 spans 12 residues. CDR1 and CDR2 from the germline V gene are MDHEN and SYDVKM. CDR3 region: CASRRGEQPQHF. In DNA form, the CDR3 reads TGTGCCAGTAGACGGGGGGAACAGCCCCAGCATTTT.